This T cell receptor (beta chain) was identified in a study of OX40 agonist ivuxolimab in advanced cancers. Study summary: Enrolled patients in dose escalation had cancers that were hepatocellular carcinoma, melanoma, renal cell or head and neck cancer.

A remark on this clone: What it recognizes is unknown.

This CDR3 has 15 amino acids. V lost 5 bases and J lost 2; bases outside the gene matches: 6. Germline loops: CDR1 KGHSH, CDR2 LQKENI. Sequencing was performed with immunoSEQ multiplex PCR; in TCRdb, only in-frame clones are kept and a portion is missing. The sample yields approximately 64,000 clones, more than 80% seen once. Overall study findings and caveats: Dosing at 0.1 to 3.0 mg/kg was accompanied by clonal expansion of CD4+ and CD8+ blood T cells by week 6.

This specimen consisted of CD4+ or CD8+ T cells sorted from blood, obtained in a trial of the OX40 agonist ivuxolimab. The receptor's source is an adult with an advanced solid tumor such as melanoma, head and neck, liver or kidney cancer. The gene calls are TRBV18 and TRBJ2-3; TRBD1 matches 8 bases. The CDR3 DNA follows: TGTGCCAGCTCAACCGACAGGGGCCCCACAGATACGCAGTATTTT. It is translated as CASSTDRGPTDTQYF. The full variable domain, its missing parts supplied by reference TRBV18 and TRBJ2-3, is NAGVMQNPRHLVRRRGQEARLRCSPMKGHSHVYWYRQLPEEGLKFMVYLQKENIIDESGMPKERFSAEFPKEGPSILRIQQVVRGDSAAYFCASSTDRGPTDTQYFGPGTRLTVL.